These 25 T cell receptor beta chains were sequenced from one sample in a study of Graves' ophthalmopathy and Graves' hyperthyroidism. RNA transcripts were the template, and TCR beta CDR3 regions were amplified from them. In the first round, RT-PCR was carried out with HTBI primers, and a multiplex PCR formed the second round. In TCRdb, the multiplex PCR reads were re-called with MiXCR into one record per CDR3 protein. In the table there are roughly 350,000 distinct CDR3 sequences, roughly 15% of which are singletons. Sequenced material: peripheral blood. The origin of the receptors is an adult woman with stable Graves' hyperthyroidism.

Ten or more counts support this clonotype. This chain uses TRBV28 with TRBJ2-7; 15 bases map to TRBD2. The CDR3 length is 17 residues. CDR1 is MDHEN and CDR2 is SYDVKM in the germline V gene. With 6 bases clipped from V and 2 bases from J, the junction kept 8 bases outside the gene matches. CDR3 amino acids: CASRPPGLAGGAYEQYF. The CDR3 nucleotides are TGTGCCAGCAGACCCCCGGGACTAGCGGGAGGTGCCTACGAGCAGTACTTC.

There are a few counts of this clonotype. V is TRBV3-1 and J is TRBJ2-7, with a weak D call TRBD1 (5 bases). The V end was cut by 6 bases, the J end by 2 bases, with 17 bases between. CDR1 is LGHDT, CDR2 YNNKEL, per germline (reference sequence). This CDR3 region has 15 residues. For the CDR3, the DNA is TGTGCCAGCAGTCAGCGTAGGGGAAGACCCTACGAGCAGTACTTC. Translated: CASSQRRGRPYEQYF.

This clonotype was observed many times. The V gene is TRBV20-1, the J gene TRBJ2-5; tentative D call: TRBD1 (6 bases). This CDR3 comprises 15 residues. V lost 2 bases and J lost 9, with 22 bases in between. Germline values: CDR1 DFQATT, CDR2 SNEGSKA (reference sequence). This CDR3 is CSARTTLGPAGAQYF. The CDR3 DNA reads TGCAGTGCTAGAACGACCTTAGGGCCAGCAGGGGCCCAGTACTTC.

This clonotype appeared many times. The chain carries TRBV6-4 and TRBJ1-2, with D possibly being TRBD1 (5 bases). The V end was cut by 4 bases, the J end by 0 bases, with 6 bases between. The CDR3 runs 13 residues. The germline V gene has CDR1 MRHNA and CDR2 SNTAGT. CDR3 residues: CASSAGSNYGYTF. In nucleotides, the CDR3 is TGTGCCAGCAGTGCAGGGTCTAACTATGGCTACACCTTC.

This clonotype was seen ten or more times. In DNA, the CDR3 is TGTGCCAGCACCTACGGAGACGGAGGAAAGATCAGCTACGAGCAGTACTTC. It specifies CASTYGDGGKISYEQYF. This rearrangement joins TRBV2 to TRBJ2-7, with a possible D match to TRBD2 (5 bases). The CDR3 is made up of 17 amino acids. V lost 7 bases to trimming and J lost 3 bases, with 25 bases between them. Germline CDR1 reads SNHLY; CDR2 reads FYNNEI.

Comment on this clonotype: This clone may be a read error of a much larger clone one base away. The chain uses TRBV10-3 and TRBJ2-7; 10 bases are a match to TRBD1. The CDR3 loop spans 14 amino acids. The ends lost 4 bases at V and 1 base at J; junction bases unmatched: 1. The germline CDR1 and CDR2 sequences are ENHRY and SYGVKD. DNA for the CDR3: TGTGCCATCAGTGGGGACAGGGGATCCTACGAGCAGTACGTC. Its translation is CAISGDRGSYEQYV.

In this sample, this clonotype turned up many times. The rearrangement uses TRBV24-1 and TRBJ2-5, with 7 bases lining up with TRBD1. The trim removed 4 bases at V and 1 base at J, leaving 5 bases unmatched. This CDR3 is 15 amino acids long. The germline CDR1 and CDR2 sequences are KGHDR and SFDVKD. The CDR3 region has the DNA TGTGCCACCAGTGAACCGGCAGGGGGCCAAGAGACCCAGTACTTC. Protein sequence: CATSEPAGGQETQYF.

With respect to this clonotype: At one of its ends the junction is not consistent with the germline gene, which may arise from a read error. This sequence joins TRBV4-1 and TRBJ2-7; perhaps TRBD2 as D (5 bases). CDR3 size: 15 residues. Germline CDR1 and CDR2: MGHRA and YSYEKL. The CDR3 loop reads CASSQSAYGVDEQYF. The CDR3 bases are TGCGCCAGCAGCCAAAGTGCTTACGGGGTAGACGAGCAGTACTTT.

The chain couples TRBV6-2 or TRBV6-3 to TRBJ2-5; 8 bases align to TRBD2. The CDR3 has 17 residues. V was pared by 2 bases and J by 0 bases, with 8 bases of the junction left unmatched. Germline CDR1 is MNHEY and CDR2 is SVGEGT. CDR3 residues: CASSYQIAGPYQETQYF. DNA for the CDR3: TGTGCCAGCAGTTACCAGATAGCGGGGCCATACCAAGAGACCCAGTACTTC.

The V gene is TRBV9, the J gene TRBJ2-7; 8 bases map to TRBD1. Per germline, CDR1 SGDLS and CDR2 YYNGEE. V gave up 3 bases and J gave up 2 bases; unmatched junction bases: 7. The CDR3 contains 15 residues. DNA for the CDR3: TGTGCCAGCAGCGAAGGACAGGGAGTAGCCTACGAGCAGTACTTC. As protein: CASSEGQGVAYEQYF.

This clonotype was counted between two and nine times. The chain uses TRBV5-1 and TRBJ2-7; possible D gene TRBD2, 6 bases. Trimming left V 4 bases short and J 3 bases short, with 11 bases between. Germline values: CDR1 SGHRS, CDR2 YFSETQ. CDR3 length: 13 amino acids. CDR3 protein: CASSQGTHYEQYF. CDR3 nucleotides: TGCGCCAGCAGCCAAGGGACTCACTACGAGCAGTACTTC. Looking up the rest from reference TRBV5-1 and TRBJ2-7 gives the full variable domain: KAGVTQTPRYLIKTRGQQVTLSCSPISGHRSVSWYQQTPGQGLQFLFEYFSETQRNKGNFPGRFSGRQFSNSRSEMNVSTLELGDSALYLCASSQGTHYEQYFGPGTRLTVT.

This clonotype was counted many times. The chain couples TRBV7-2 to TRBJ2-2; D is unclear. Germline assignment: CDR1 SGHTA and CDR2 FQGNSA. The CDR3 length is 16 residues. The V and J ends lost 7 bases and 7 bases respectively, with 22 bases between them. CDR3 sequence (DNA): TGTGCCAGCAACCCGAACGGACGGCAGACTGGCGGGGAGCTGTTTTTT. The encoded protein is CASNPNGRQTGGELFF.

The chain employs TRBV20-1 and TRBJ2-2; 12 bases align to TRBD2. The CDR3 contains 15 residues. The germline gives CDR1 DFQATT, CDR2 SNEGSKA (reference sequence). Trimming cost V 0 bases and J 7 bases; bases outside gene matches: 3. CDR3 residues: CSAREGLAGIGELFF. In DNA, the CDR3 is TGCAGTGCTAGAGAAGGACTAGCGGGAATCGGGGAGCTGTTTTTT.

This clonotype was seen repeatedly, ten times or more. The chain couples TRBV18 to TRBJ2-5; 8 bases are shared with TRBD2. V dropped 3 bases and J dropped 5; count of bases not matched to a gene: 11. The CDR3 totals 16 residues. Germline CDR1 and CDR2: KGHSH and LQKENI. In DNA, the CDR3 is TGTGCCAGCTCACCCCCCAGGAGAGCGGGAGAGGAGACCCAGTACTTC. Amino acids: CASSPPRRAGEETQYF.

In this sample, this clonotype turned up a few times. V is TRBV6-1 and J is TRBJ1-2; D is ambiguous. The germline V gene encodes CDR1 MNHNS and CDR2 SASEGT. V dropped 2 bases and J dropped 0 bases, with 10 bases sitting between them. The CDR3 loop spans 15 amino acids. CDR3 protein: CASSEFGLTNYGYTF. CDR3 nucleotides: TGTGCCAGCAGTGAATTTGGGCTCACTAACTATGGCTACACCTTC.

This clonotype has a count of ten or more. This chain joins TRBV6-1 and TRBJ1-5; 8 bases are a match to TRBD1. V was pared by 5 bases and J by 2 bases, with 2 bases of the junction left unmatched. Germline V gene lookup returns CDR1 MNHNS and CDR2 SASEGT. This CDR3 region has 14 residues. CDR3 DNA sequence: TGTGCCAGCAGTAAGGGACAGGGCAATCAGCCCCAGCATTTT. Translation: CASSKGQGNQPQHF.

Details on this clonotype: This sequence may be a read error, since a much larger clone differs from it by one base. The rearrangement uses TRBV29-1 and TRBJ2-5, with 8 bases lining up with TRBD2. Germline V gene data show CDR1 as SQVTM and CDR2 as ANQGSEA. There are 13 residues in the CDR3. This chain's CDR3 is CSVAGGGRETKYF. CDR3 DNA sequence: TGCAGCGTTGCGGGAGGGGGTCGAGAGACCAAGTACTTC. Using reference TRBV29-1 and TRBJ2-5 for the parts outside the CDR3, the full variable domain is SAVISQKPSRDICQRGTSLTIQCQVDSQVTMMFWYRQQPGQSLTLIATANQGSEATYESGFVIDKFPISRPNLTFSTLTVSNMSPEDSSIYLCSVAGGGRETKYFGPGTRLLVL.

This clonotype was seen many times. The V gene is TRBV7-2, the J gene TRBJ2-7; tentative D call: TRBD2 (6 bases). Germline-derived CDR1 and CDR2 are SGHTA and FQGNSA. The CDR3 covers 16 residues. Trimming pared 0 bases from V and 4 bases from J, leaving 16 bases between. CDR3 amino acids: CASSLAGGNGVYEQYF. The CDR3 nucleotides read TGTGCCAGCAGCTTAGCGGGGGGAAACGGGGTTTACGAGCAGTACTTC.

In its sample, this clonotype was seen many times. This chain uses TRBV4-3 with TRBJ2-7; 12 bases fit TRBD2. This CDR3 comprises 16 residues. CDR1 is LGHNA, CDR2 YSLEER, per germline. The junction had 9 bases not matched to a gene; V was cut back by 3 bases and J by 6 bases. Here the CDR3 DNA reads TGCGCCAGCAGCCAGACCCTGACTAGCGGGAGCGTCGAGCAGTACTTC. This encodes CASSQTLTSGSVEQYF.

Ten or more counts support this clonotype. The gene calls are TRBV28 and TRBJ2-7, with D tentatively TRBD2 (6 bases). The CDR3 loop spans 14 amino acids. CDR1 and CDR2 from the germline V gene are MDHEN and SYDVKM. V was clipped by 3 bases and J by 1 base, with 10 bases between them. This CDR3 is CASSFYGSSYEQYF. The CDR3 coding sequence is TGTGCCAGCAGTTTTTACGGGAGTTCCTACGAGCAGTACTTC.

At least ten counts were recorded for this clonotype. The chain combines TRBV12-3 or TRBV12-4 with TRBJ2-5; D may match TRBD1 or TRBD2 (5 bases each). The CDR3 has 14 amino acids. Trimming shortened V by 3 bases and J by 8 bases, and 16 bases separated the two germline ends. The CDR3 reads CASSFLGDVRTQYF. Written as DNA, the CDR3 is TGTGCCAGCAGTTTCCTCGGGGACGTGCGTACCCAGTACTTC.

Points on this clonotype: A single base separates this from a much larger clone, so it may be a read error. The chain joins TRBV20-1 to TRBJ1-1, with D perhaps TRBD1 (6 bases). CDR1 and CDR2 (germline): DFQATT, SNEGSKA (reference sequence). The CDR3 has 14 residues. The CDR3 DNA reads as TGCGGTGCTATTATCCCACAGGGGAACACTGAAGCTTTCTTT. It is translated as CGAIIPQGNTEAFF.

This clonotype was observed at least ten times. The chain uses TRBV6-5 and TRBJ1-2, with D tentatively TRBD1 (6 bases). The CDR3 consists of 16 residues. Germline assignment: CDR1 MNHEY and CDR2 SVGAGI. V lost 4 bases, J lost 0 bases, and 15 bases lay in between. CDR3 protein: CASSFLRGRANYGYTF. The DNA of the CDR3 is TGTGCCAGCAGTTTTCTTCGGGGGCGAGCTAACTATGGCTACACCTTC.

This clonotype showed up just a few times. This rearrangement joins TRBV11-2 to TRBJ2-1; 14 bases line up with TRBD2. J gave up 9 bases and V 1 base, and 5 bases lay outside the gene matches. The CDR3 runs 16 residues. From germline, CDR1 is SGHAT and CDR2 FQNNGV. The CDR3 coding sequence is TGTGCCAGCAGCTTAGGGATGGGACTAGCGGGAGTTGAGCAGTTCTTC. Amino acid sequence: CASSLGMGLAGVEQFF.

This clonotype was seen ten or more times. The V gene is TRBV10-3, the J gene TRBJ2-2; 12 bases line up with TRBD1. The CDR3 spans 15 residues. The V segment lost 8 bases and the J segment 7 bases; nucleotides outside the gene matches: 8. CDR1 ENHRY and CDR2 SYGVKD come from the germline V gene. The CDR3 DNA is TGTGCCATCCAACCGGGACAGGGGGCCGGCGGGGAGCTGTTTTTT. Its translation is CAIQPGQGAGGELFF.